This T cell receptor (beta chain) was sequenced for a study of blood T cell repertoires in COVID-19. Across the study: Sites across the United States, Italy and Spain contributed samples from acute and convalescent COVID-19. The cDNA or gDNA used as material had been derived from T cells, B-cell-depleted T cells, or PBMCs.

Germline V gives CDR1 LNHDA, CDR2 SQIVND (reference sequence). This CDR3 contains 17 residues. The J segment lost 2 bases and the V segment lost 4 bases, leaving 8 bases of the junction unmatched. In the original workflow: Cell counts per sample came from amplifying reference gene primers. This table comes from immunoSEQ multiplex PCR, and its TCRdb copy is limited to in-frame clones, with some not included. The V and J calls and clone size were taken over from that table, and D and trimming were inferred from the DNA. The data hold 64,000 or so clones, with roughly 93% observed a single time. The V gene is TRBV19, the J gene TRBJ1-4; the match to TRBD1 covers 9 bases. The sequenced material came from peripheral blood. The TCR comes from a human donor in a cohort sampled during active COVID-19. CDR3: CASSTGTGFDTNEKLFF. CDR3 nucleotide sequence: TGTGCCAGTAGTACAGGGACAGGGTTCGACACTAATGAAAAACTGTTTTTT.